The sequence of this T cell receptor (beta chain) was determined in a study of T cells in Graves' hyperthyroidism and ophthalmopathy. General observations from the study: Blood held most thyroid clonotypes expanded above 0.001 frequency.

This clonotype came up many times. Its antigen remains unidentified. V lost 6 bases to trimming and J lost 7 bases; unmatched junction nucleotides: 4. This CDR3 region has 14 residues. The V gene's germline CDR1 is LGHDT and CDR2 YNNKEL (reference sequence). On the basis of clinical symptoms, serum thyroxine and TRAb, thyroid ultrasound and orbital computed tomography, diagnoses were made. An approximately 10 ml volume of fresh peripheral blood provided the PBMCs. Amplification of TCR beta CDR3 regions used RNA as the template. First-round RT-PCR of the TCR CDR3 relied on the HTBI primer set. In TCRdb, the multiplex PCR reads were re-called with MiXCR into one record per CDR3 protein. The sample consists of hundreds of thousands of distinct CDR3 sequences, about 14% of them appearing once.

The rearrangement joins TRBV3-1 to TRBJ1-6; 9 bases agree with TRBD1. The sample comprised blood. The TCR was taken from a man aged 50-60 years with Graves' ophthalmopathy. CDR3 DNA: TGTGCCAGCAGGGGACAGGGCCAAAATTCACCCCTCCACTTT. It codes for CASRGQGQNSPLHF. The full variable domain, in which reference TRBV3-1 and TRBJ1-6 provide the parts outside the CDR3, is DTAVSQTPKYLVTQMGNDKSIKCEQNLGHDTMYWYKQDSKKFLKIMFSYNNKELIINETVPNRFSPKSPDKAHLNLHINSLELGDSAVYFCASRGQGQNSPLHFGNGTRLTVT.